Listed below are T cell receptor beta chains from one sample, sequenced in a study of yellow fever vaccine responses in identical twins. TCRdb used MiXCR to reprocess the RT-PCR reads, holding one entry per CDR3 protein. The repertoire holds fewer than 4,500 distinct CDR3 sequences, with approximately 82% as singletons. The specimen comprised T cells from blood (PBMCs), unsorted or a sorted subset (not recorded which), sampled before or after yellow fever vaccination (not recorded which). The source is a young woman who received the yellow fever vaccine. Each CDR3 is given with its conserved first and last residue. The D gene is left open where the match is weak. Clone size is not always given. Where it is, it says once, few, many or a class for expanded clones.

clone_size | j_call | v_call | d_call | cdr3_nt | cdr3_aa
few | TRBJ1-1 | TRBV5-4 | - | TGTGCCAGCAGCTGGGGATCAGCCACTGAAGCTTTCTTT | CASSWGSATEAFF
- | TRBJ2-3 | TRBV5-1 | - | TGCGCCAGCAGCTATGACGACTGGTTGAGAGATACGCAGTATTTT | CASSYDDWLRDTQYF
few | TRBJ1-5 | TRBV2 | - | TGTGCCAGACGGGCCGGGGTGAGCAATCAGCCCCAGCATTTT | CARRAGVSNQPQHF
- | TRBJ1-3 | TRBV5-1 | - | TGCGCCAGCAGCTTGCAGGGCTCTGGAAACACCATATATTTT | CASSLQGSGNTIYF
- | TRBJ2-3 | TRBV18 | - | TGTGCCAGCTCACCAAGCACAGATACGCAGTATTTT | CASSPSTDTQYF
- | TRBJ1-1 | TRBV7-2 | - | TGTGCCAGCAGCCTAGGACAGATGGCTGAAGCTTTCTTT | CASSLGQMAEAFF
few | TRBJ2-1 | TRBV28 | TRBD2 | TGTGCCAGCAGAAGACTAGCGGGAGGTCGGGAGCAGTTCTTC | CASRRLAGGREQFF
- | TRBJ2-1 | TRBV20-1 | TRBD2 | TGCAGTGCACAAACTAGCGTGGGCTACTACAATGAGCAGTTCTTC | CSAQTSVGYYNEQFF
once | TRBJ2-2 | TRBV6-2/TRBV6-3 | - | TGTGCCAGCACCTTACATAGGACGGCCAACACCGGGGAGCTGTTTTTT | CASTLHRTANTGELFF
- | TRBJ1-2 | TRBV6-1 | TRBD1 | TGTGCCACCGGACAGGGGGTCGGCTACACCTTC | CATGQGVGYTF
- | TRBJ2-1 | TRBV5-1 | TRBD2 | TGCGCCAGCAGGGCCCTAGCGGACTCCTACAATGAGCAGTTCTTC | CASRALADSYNEQFF
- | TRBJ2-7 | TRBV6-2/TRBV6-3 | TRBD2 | TGTGCCAGCAACCTAGCGGGGGCCCTTCACGAGCAGTACTTC | CASNLAGALHEQYF
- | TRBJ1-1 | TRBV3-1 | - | TGTGCCAGCAGCCAACGGGGGCCCACTGAAGCTTTCTTT | CASSQRGPTEAFF
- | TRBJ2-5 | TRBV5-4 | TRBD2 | TGTGCCAGCAGCTTTAGCGGGAGTTTAGAGACCCAGTACTTC | CASSFSGSLETQYF
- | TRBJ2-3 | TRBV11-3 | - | TGTGCCAGCAGCTACCACGGAACTGATACGCAGTATTTT | CASSYHGTDTQYF
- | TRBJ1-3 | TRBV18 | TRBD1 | TGTGCCAGCTCACCATGGGACAGGGCGGCTGGAAACACCATATATTTT | CASSPWDRAAGNTIYF
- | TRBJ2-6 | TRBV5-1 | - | TGCGCCAGCAGCGTGGAGGGCGGGGCCAACGTCCTGACTTTC | CASSVEGGANVLTF
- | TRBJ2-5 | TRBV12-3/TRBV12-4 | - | TGTGCCAGCAGTTTGGCTCCGGGCTACCAAGAGACCCAGTACTTC | CASSLAPGYQETQYF
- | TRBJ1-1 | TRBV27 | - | TGTGCCAGCAGTTTAGGGCAGACTAACACTGAAGCTTTCTTT | CASSLGQTNTEAFF
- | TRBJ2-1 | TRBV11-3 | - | TGTGCCAGCAGCACCGACAACAATGAGCAGTTCTTC | CASSTDNNEQFF
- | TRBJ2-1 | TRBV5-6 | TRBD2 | TGTGCCAGCGGGGGACTAGCGGGAGGGCGTAATGAGCAGTTCTTC | CASGGLAGGRNEQFF
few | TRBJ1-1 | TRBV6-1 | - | TGTGCCAGCAAGGACCTCCCGAGCACTGAAGCTTTCTTT | CASKDLPSTEAFF
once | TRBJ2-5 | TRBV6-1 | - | TGTGCCAGCACAGGGGCGGGCGGCCGGGCCCAGTACTTC | CASTGAGGRAQYF
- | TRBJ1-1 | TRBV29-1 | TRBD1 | TGCAGCGTTGGACAGGGGGTTGGGTACACTGAAGCTTTCTTT | CSVGQGVGYTEAFF
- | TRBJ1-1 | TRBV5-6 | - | TGTGCCAGCAGCTTGGCCTTTGGGGGCACTGAAGCTTTCTTT | CASSLAFGGTEAFF
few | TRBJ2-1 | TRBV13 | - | TGTGCCAGCAGCCTCAGGAGCTCCTACAATGAGCAGTTCTTC | CASSLRSSYNEQFF
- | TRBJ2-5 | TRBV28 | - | TGTGCCAGCTTCCAAGAGACCCAGTACTTC | CASFQETQYF
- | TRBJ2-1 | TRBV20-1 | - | TGCAGTGCTAGAGTGGTGGAAGAGCAGTTCTTC | CSARVVEEQFF
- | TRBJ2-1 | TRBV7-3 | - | TGTGCCAGCAGCGATCAACCGGGATCCGAGCAGTTCTTC | CASSDQPGSEQFF
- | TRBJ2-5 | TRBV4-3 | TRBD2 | TGCGCCAGCAGCCAAGAAGCCAGCGGGAGCCGGGAGACCCAGTACTTC | CASSQEASGSRETQYF
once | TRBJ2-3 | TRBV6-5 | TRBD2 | TGTGCCAGCAGTTACGGACTAGCGGGAGGGCCAGATACGCAGTATTTT | CASSYGLAGGPDTQYF
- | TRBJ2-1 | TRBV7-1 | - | TGTGCCAGCAGTCACGTTGGCGGCTACAATGAGCAGTTCTTC | CASSHVGGYNEQFF
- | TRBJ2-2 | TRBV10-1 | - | TGCGCCAGCAGTGGGGATTGGAACACCGGGGAGCTGTTTTTT | CASSGDWNTGELFF
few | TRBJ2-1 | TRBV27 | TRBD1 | TGTGCCAGCACCCTGAGACAGGGCAGCTCCTACAATGAGCAGTTCTTC | CASTLRQGSSYNEQFF
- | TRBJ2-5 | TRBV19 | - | TGTGCCAGTAATACCCCTGGCCAAGAGACCCAGTACTTC | CASNTPGQETQYF
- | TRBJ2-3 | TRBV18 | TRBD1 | TGTGCCAGCTCACCCAGGACTCGTCAGGGGGCAGATACGCAGTATTTT | CASSPRTRQGADTQYF
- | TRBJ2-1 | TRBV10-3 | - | TGTGCCATCAAACCGCGGACCAACCTCGGGGATGAGCAGTTCTTC | CAIKPRTNLGDEQFF
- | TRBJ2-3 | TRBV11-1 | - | TGTGCCAGCAGCTCCCAAGATACGCAGTATTTT | CASSSQDTQYF
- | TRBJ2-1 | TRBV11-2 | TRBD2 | TGTGCCAGCAGCTTAGATCGGGCTAGCGGGGCGAATGAGCAGTTCTTC | CASSLDRASGANEQFF
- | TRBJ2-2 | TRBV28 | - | TGTGCCAGCAGTTTTCTCAGGGTCGGGGAGCTGTTTTTT | CASSFLRVGELFF
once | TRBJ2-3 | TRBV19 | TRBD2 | TGTGCCAGTAGTGGTAGCGGGACACTCACAGATACGCAGTATTTT | CASSGSGTLTDTQYF
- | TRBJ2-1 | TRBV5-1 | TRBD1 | TGCGCCAGCAGCTTGGAACAGGGGTTCAATGAGCAGTTCTTC | CASSLEQGFNEQFF
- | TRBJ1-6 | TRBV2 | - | TGTGCCAGCAGTGAGACAGGCGAAAATTCACCCCTCCACTTT | CASSETGENSPLHF
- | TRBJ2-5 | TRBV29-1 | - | TGCAGCGCCGGACAGATGCAAGAGACCCAGTACTTC | CSAGQMQETQYF
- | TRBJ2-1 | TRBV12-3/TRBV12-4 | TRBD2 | TGTGCCAGCAATAATCTAGCGGGAGTAGGGTCCAATGAGCAGTTCTTC | CASNNLAGVGSNEQFF
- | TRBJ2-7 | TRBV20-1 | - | TGCAGTGCTCGTACGGGACTCGTTTTATACGAGCAGTACTTC | CSARTGLVLYEQYF
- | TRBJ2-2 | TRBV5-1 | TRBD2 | TGCGCCAGCAGCTCGGTACCGGGACTAAAAACCGGGGAGCTGTTTTTT | CASSSVPGLKTGELFF
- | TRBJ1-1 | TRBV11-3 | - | TGTGCCAGCAGCTCCGATGTAAACACTGAAGCTTTCTTT | CASSSDVNTEAFF
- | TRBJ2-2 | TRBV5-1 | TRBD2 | TGCGCCAGCAGCTTGGCTGGGAGGGAGACCGGGGAGCTGTTTTTT | CASSLAGRETGELFF
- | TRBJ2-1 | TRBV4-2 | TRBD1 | TGTGCCAGCAGCGAACGACAGGGATCCCACAATGAGCAGTTCTTC | CASSERQGSHNEQFF
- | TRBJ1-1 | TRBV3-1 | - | TGTGCCAGCAGCCAAGGGTTCGGGGGGGTCGGCACTGAAGCTTTCTTT | CASSQGFGGVGTEAFF
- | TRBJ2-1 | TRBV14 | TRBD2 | TGTGCCAGCAGCCACTTGGGGGGGAGACCCTCCTACAATGAGCAGTTCTTC | CASSHLGGRPSYNEQFF
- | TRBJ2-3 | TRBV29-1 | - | TGCAGCGTTCAGAGCACAGATACGCAGTATTTT | CSVQSTDTQYF
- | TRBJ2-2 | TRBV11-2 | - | TGTGCCAGCAGCTTTCCGCACACCGGGGAGCTGTTTTTT | CASSFPHTGELFF
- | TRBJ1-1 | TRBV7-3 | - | TGTGTCAGCAGCTCGTACCCCCAAAGTGTGGCTTTCTTT | CVSSSYPQSVAFF
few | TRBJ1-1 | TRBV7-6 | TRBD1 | TGTGCCAGCGCCCCGGGACAGGGCACTGAAGCTTTCTTT | CASAPGQGTEAFF
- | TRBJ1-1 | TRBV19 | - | TGTGCCAGTAGCCTCCCCAGGGCGGTCACTGAAGCTTTCTTT | CASSLPRAVTEAFF
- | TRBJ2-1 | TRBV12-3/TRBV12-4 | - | TGTGCCAGCAGTGTAACTATAAACAATGAGCAGTTCTTC | CASSVTINNEQFF
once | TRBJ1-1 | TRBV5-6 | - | TGTGCCAGCAGCTTGTGGGGGCTGAACACTGAAGCTTTCTTT | CASSLWGLNTEAFF